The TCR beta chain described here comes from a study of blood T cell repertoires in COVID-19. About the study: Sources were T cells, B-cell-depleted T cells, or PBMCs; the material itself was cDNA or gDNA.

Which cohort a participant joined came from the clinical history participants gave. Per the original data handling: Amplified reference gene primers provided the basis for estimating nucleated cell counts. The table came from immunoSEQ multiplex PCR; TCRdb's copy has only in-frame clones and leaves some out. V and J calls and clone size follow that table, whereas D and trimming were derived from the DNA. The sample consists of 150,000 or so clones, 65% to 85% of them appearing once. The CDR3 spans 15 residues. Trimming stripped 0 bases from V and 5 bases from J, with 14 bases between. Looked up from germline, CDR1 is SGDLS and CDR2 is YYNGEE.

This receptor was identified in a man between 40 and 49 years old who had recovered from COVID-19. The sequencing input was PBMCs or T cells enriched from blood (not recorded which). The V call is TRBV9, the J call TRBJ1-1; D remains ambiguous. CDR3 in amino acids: CASSVEGGSGTEAFF. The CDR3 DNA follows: TGTGCCAGCAGCGTAGAAGGAGGGTCTGGAACTGAAGCTTTCTTT. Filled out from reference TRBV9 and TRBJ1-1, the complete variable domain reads DSGVTQTPKHLITATGQRVTLRCSPRSGDLSVYWYQQSLDQGLQFLIQYYNGEERAKGNILERFSAQQFPDLHSELNLSSLELGDSALYFCASSVEGGSGTEAFFGQGTRLTVV.